A single sample is the source of the 18 T cell receptor beta chains below, sequenced in a study of regulatory T cells in long-lasting Graves disease. Building the TCR beta libraries relied on iRepertoire HTBI primers, and CDR3 regions underwent Arm-PCR. Each CDR3 protein is one row after TCRdb ran MiXCR on the multiplex PCR reads. The data contain fewer than 400,000 distinct CDR3 sequences, about a fifth of them singletons. Time point described: persistent/refractory GD, antithyroid drugs over 5 years with positive TRAb. The TCR library used RNA extracted from PBMCs. The sequencing here drew on peripheral blood mononuclear cells (PBMCs), taken when the disease was refractory, from a patient treated with antithyroid drugs. Receptors originate from a female donor with Graves disease.

The chain joins TRBV11-2 to TRBJ2-2, with D possibly TRBD2 on 5 matching bases. The CDR3 spans 15 residues. V shed 5 bases and J shed 4 bases, with 14 bases lying between them. In germline, CDR1 is SGHAT, CDR2 FQNNGV. The CDR3 DNA sequence: TGTGCCAGCAGCCGAGCGGAGAGTAGCACCGGGGAGCTGTTTTTT. Amino acid sequence: CASSRAESSTGELFF. The variable domain in full, with the rest retrieved from reference TRBV11-2 and TRBJ2-2, is EAGVAQSPRYKIIEKRQSVAFWCNPISGHATLYWYQQILGQGPKLLIQFQNNGVVDDSQLPKDRFSAERLKGVDSTLKIQPAKLEDSAVYLCASSRAESSTGELFFGEGSRLTVL.

This clonotype was seen a few times. CDR3 bases: TGTGCCTGGAGACCCTCAGGGGTGAACACTGAAGCTTTCTTT. Its translation is CAWRPSGVNTEAFF. The chain recombines TRBV30 with TRBJ1-1; weak D call: TRBD1 (6 bases). The CDR3 runs 14 residues. The germline V gene encodes CDR1 GTSNPN and CDR2 SVGIG (reference sequence). V dropped 3 bases and J dropped 0 bases, with 11 bases sitting between them.

For the CDR3, the DNA is TGTGCCAGCAGCAACCAAAGACTAGCCAGCGAGACCCAGTACTTC. Protein sequence: CASSNQRLASETQYF. The V and J genes are TRBV5-4 and TRBJ2-5, with 7 bases lining up with TRBD2. Per the germline V gene, CDR1 is SGHNT and CDR2 is YYREEE (reference sequence). V was pared by 4 bases and J by 5 bases, with 11 bases of the junction left unmatched. This CDR3 region has 15 residues.

This clonotype was seen only a few times. The chain uses TRBV19 and TRBJ1-1; the D is unclear. The germline V gene has CDR1 LNHDA and CDR2 SQIVND (reference sequence). The V end was cut by 9 bases, the J end by 2 bases, with 13 bases between. There are 13 residues in the CDR3. CDR3: CASQTLRNTEAFF. In DNA form, the CDR3 reads TGTGCCAGCCAAACCCTCAGAAACACTGAAGCTTTCTTT.

This clonotype was seen at least ten times. The chain has TRBV11-2 and TRBJ2-5, with a weak D call TRBD2 (6 bases). Germline values: CDR1 SGHAT, CDR2 FQNNGV. The CDR3 runs 15 residues. Trimming removed 3 bases from V and 3 bases from J, with 14 bases in between. The CDR3 region has the DNA TGTGCCAGCAGCTTTCGCGGGATAGAGGAAGAGACCCAGTACTTC. This encodes CASSFRGIEEETQYF.

The genes are TRBV10-3 and TRBJ1-1; D perhaps matches TRBD1 (6 bases). V lost 5 bases and J 3 bases, leaving 13 bases between the germline ends. Per germline, CDR1 ENHRY and CDR2 SYGVKD. The CDR3 consists of 14 residues. The CDR3 protein is CAISLQGTYTEAFF. In DNA form, the CDR3 reads TGTGCCATCAGTCTACAGGGAACGTACACTGAAGCTTTCTTT.

There are many counts of this clonotype. The rearrangement uses TRBV7-9 and TRBJ1-4; D gene uncertain. Trimming left V 1 base short and J 5 bases short, with 8 bases between. The germline V gene has CDR1 SEHNR and CDR2 FQNEAQ (reference sequence). This CDR3 spans 14 amino acids. The CDR3 loop reads CASSLDSLNEKLFF. The CDR3 nucleotides read TGTGCCAGCAGCTTAGACAGCCTGAATGAAAAACTGTTTTTT.

This clonotype was recorded a few times. This chain joins TRBV7-9 and TRBJ2-7; D might be TRBD1 or TRBD2, each matching 5 bases. V lost 1 base and J 4 bases, leaving 11 bases between the germline ends. Per the germline V gene, CDR1 is SEHNR and CDR2 is FQNEAQ (reference sequence). This CDR3 spans 14 amino acids. The CDR3 reads CASSLGGNEYEQYF. CDR3 DNA sequence: TGTGCCAGCAGCTTAGGGGGGAACGAATACGAGCAGTACTTC.

V is TRBV5-6 and J is TRBJ1-5; 8 positions match TRBD1. With 7 bases clipped from V and 0 bases from J, the junction kept 9 bases outside the gene matches. CDR3 length: 16 amino acids. Germline CDR1 SGHDT, CDR2 YYEEEE. The CDR3 here is CASGSQGASSNQPQHF. CDR3 DNA: TGTGCCAGCGGATCCCAGGGGGCATCTAGCAATCAGCCCCAGCATTTT.

The chain links TRBV27 to TRBJ2-3; D perhaps matches TRBD2 (6 bases). V gave up 6 bases and J gave up 0 bases, with 10 bases separating them. Germline V gene lookup returns CDR1 MNHEY and CDR2 SMNVEV (reference sequence). This CDR3 is 14 amino acids long. The CDR3 loop is CASSRSGSTDTQYF. The CDR3 DNA sequence: TGTGCCAGCAGCCGTAGCGGAAGCACAGATACGCAGTATTTT.

This clonotype was seen repeatedly, ten times or more. The chain couples TRBV20-1 to TRBJ2-5, with a possible D match to TRBD2 (6 bases). The CDR3 consists of 14 residues. CDR1 and CDR2 from the germline V gene are DFQATT and SNEGSKA (reference sequence). Trimming cost V 5 bases and J 4 bases, with 17 bases left between them. Written as DNA, the CDR3 is TGCAGTGCTTCAATACCGGGACTCTCAGAGACCCAGTACTTC. Translated, it gives CSASIPGLSETQYF.

The table lists this clonotype with a few counts. This chain connects TRBV5-1 to TRBJ1-1, with a weak D call TRBD1 (5 bases). V lost 5 bases and J 1 base, leaving 15 bases between the germline ends. This CDR3 has 15 amino acids. The V gene's germline CDR1 is SGHRS and CDR2 YFSETQ. CDR3 nucleotides: TGCGCCAGCAGGTGGGACCTCCAGGGGAACACTGAAGCTTTCTTT. Translating it yields CASRWDLQGNTEAFF. Combining the CDR3 with reference TRBV5-1 and TRBJ1-1 gives the whole variable domain KAGVTQTPRYLIKTRGQQVTLSCSPISGHRSVSWYQQTPGQGLQFLFEYFSETQRNKGNFPGRFSGRQFSNSRSEMNVSTLELGDSALYLCASRWDLQGNTEAFFGQGTRLTVV.

The chain uses TRBV2 and TRBJ1-5, with 7 bases identical to TRBD1. The V gene's germline CDR1 is SNHLY and CDR2 FYNNEI. V lost 8 bases and J lost 0; bases outside the gene matches: 10. The CDR3 runs 16 residues. CDR3 residues: CASEGPGTDSNQPQHF. The CDR3 DNA sequence: TGTGCCAGCGAGGGGCCTGGGACAGATAGCAATCAGCCCCAGCATTTT.

This clonotype was observed at least ten times. V gene TRBV27 combines with J gene TRBJ1-1; the D is unclear. This CDR3 is 14 amino acids long. CDR1 is MNHEY, CDR2 SMNVEV, per germline (reference sequence). The V and J ends lost 2 bases and 0 bases respectively, with 7 bases between them. The CDR3 DNA is TGTGCCAGCAGTTTAAATCAGCTGAACACTGAAGCTTTCTTT. Protein product: CASSLNQLNTEAFF.

This clonotype was found many times. J is TRBJ2-7 and V is TRBV28; 10 bases fit TRBD1. Germline lookup yields CDR1 MDHEN and CDR2 SYDVKM. J gave up 4 bases and V 6 bases, and 3 bases lay outside the gene matches. This CDR3 is built from 13 residues. CDR3 bases: TGTGCCAGCAGGCGGACAGGGGGTTACGAGCAGTACTTC. It translates to CASRRTGGYEQYF.

CDR3 protein: CASSDADSGANVLTF. CDR3 DNA: TGTGCCAGCAGCGATGCGGACTCTGGGGCCAACGTCCTGACTTTC. The V call is TRBV9, the J call TRBJ2-6, with unresolved D. V lost 3 bases and J 0 bases, leaving 7 bases between the germline ends. The germline V gene encodes CDR1 SGDLS and CDR2 YYNGEE. The CDR3 is 15 amino acids.

This chain joins TRBV4-3 and TRBJ2-5, with 7 bases that match TRBD2. V lost 0 bases to trimming and J lost 4 bases; unmatched junction nucleotides: 11. The CDR3 length is 17 residues. The germline V gene has CDR1 LGHNA and CDR2 YSLEER. The CDR3 region has the DNA TGCGCCAGCAGCCAAGATTGGGCCGAGGGAGGGATAGAGACCCAGTACTTC. Its protein is CASSQDWAEGGIETQYF.

This chain uses TRBV6-2 or TRBV6-3 with TRBJ2-5; TRBD2 agrees at 7 bases. The V and J ends lost 9 bases and 5 bases, in that order; junction bases with no gene match: 6. CDR1 and CDR2 from the germline V gene are MNHEY and SVGEGT. This CDR3 is 12 amino acids long. The CDR3 spells CASRGGLETQYF. The CDR3 region has the DNA TGTGCCAGTAGGGGAGGGTTGGAGACCCAGTACTTC.